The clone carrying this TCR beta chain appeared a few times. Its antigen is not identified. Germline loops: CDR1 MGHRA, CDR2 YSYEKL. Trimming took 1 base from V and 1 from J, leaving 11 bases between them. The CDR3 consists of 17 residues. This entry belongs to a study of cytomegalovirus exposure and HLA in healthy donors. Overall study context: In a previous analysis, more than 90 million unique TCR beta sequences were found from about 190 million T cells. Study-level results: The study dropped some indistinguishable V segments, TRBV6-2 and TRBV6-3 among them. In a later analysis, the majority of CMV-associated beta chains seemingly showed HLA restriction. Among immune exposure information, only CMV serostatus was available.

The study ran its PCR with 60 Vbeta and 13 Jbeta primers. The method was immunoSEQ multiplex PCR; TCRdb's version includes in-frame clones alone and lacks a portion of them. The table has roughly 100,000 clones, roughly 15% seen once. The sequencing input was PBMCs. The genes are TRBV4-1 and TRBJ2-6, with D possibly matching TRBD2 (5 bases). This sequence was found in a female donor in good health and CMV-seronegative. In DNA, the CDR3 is TGCGCCAGCAGCCAAGCACCCCGGGGTTCTGGGGCCAACGTCCTGACTTTC. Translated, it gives CASSQAPRGSGANVLTF.